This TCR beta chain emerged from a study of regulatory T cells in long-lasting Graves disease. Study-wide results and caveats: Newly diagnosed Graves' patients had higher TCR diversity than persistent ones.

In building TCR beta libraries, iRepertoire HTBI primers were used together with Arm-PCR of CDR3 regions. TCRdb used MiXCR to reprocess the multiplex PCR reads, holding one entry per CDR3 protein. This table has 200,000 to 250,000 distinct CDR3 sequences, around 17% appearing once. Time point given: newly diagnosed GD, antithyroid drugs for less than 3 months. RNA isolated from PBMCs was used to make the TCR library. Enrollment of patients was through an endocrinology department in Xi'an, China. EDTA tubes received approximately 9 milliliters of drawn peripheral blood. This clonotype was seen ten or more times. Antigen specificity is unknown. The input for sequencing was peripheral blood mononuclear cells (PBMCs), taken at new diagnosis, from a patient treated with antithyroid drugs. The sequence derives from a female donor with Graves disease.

CDR3 in amino acids: CASSLVPTGGGGSRGPNNEQFF. CDR3 DNA sequence: TGTGCCAGCAGCTTAGTCCCGACAGGGGGCGGGGGGTCCCGAGGGCCTAACAATGAGCAGTTCTTC. The gene calls are TRBV7-3 and TRBJ2-1; TRBD1 matches 10 bases. The CDR3 loop spans 22 amino acids. V trimming: 2 bases; J trimming: 5 bases; junction bases outside the gene matches: 24. The V gene's germline CDR1 is SGHTA and CDR2 FQGTGA.